These T cell receptor beta chains were read from a single sample in a study of control samples from healthy donors and cancer patients. Repertoires were generated with immunoSEQ multiplex PCR, while TCRdb's copy carries only in-frame clones and drops some. The sample consists of roughly 88,000 clones, 90% to 95% of them appearing once. Sequencing input: blood. The receptors were gathered from a man aged 45-65 years in good health. Both conserved end residues are part of each CDR3. The D gene is left open where the match is weak. Clone sizes are given selectively: once, few, many, or a class where the clone is expanded.

V gene: TRBV7-2
J gene: TRBJ1-2
clone size: -
D gene: -
CDR3 protein: CASSLEVSDHGYTF
CDR3 DNA: TGTGCCAGCAGCTTAGAGGTCTCAGACCATGGCTACACCTTC

V gene: TRBV30
J gene: TRBJ2-3
clone size: -
D gene: -
CDR3 protein: CAWSNNPQARQYF
CDR3 DNA: TGTGCCTGGAGTAACAACCCTCAGGCCCGGCAGTATTTT

V gene: TRBV7-8
J gene: TRBJ1-1
clone size: -
D gene: -
CDR3 protein: CASSHSGKYAEAFF
CDR3 DNA: TGTGCCAGCAGCCATTCAGGGAAATACGCTGAAGCTTTCTTT

V gene: TRBV7-2
J gene: TRBJ2-3
clone size: once
D gene: -
CDR3 protein: CASSLGVRGVTDTQYF
CDR3 DNA: TGTGCCAGCAGCTTAGGCGTAAGGGGGGTCACAGATACGCAGTATTTT

V gene: TRBV23-1
J gene: TRBJ1-1
clone size: -
D gene: -
CDR3 protein: CASRLGLQGCNAEAFF
CDR3 DNA: TGCGCCAGCAGGCTAGGATTACAGGGTTGCAACGCTGAAGCTTTCTTT

V gene: TRBV29-1
J gene: TRBJ1-1
clone size: -
D gene: -
CDR3 protein: CSAPLGSTEAFF
CDR3 DNA: TGCAGCGCACCTCTGGGTAGCACTGAAGCTTTCTTT

V gene: TRBV21-1
J gene: TRBJ1-2
clone size: -
D gene: -
CDR3 protein: CASSKDVRGGSNYGYTF
CDR3 DNA: TGTGCCAGCAGCAAAGATGTCAGGGGAGGATCTAACTATGGCTACACCTTC

V gene: TRBV7-4
J gene: TRBJ1-4
clone size: -
D gene: TRBD1
CDR3 protein: CASSLGGRQGDVFVCWTNEKLFF
CDR3 DNA: TGTGCCAGCAGCTTAGGAGGCCGACAGGGGGATGTTTTTGTATGCTGGACTAATGAAAAACTGTTTTTT

V gene: TRBV6-5
J gene: TRBJ1-1
clone size: -
D gene: -
CDR3 protein: CASRRQAEAFF
CDR3 DNA: TGTGCCAGCAGAAGACAGGCAGAAGCTTTCTTT

V gene: TRBV18
J gene: TRBJ1-1
clone size: -
D gene: TRBD1
CDR3 protein: CASSPKEGAQYAFF
CDR3 DNA: TGTGCCAGCTCACCAAAGGAGGGGGCGCAGTATGCTTTCTTT

V gene: TRBV5-6
J gene: TRBJ2-5
clone size: -
D gene: -
CDR3 protein: CASIGQIGNTETQYF
CDR3 DNA: TGTGCCAGCATCGGACAGATCGGGAATACAGAGACCCAGTACTTC

V gene: TRBV7-2
J gene: TRBJ1-5
clone size: -
D gene: -
CDR3 protein: CASSLILGQPQHF
CDR3 DNA: TGTGCCAGCAGCTTGATCCTGGGACAGCCCCAGCATTTT

V gene: TRBV6-1
J gene: TRBJ2-1
clone size: -
D gene: TRBD2
CDR3 protein: CASSEARGSGGNEQFF
CDR3 DNA: TGTGCCAGCAGTGAAGCGCGCGGTAGCGGGGGAAATGAGCAGTTCTTC

V gene: TRBV30
J gene: TRBJ1-5
clone size: -
D gene: -
CDR3 protein: CAWSVQGGSNQPQHF
CDR3 DNA: TGTGCCTGGAGTGTACAGGGAGGTAGCAATCAGCCCCAGCATTTT

V gene: TRBV19
J gene: TRBJ1-5
clone size: -
D gene: -
CDR3 protein: CATERGTGNQPQHF
CDR3 DNA: TGTGCCACCGAGAGGGGGACTGGCAATCAGCCCCAGCATTTT

V gene: TRBV30
J gene: TRBJ1-1
clone size: -
D gene: -
CDR3 protein: CAWSVQANTEAFF
CDR3 DNA: TGTGCCTGGAGTGTACAGGCGAACACTGAAGCTTTCTTT

V gene: TRBV21-1
J gene: TRBJ2-3
clone size: -
D gene: -
CDR3 protein: CASSKRDSPGDFGPQYTQYF
CDR3 DNA: TGTGCCAGCAGCAAAAGGGACAGCCCGGGTGACTTTGGACCTCAATATACGCAGTATTTT

V gene: TRBV2
J gene: TRBJ2-7
clone size: -
D gene: TRBD1
CDR3 protein: CASRDSQGAHEQYF
CDR3 DNA: TGTGCCAGCAGGGATTCACAGGGGGCCCACGAGCAGTACTTC

V gene: TRBV5-5
J gene: TRBJ2-7
clone size: -
D gene: -
CDR3 protein: CASSLYLEEQYF
CDR3 DNA: TGTGCCAGCAGCTTGTATCTAGAGGAGCAGTACTTC

V gene: TRBV12-3/TRBV12-4
J gene: TRBJ2-7
clone size: -
D gene: -
CDR3 protein: CASSFLRAGEQYF
CDR3 DNA: TGTGCCAGCAGTTTTTTAAGGGCCGGGGAGCAGTACTTC

V gene: TRBV18
J gene: TRBJ1-1
clone size: -
D gene: -
CDR3 protein: CASSPGGFDTEAFF
CDR3 DNA: TGTGCCAGCTCCCCGGGGGGGTTTGACACTGAAGCTTTCTTT

V gene: TRBV6-5
J gene: TRBJ1-6
clone size: -
D gene: TRBD1
CDR3 protein: CASSPGTDQNSPLHF
CDR3 DNA: TGTGCCAGCAGTCCCGGGACAGATCAAAATTCACCCCTCCACTTT

V gene: TRBV24-1
J gene: TRBJ1-2
clone size: once
D gene: -
CDR3 protein: CATSDDYRAYGYTF
CDR3 DNA: TGTGCCACCAGTGATGATTACCGGGCCTATGGCTACACCTTC

V gene: TRBV6-6
J gene: TRBJ2-2
clone size: few
D gene: TRBD2
CDR3 protein: CASSLPPSGVRTGELFF
CDR3 DNA: TGTGCCAGCAGTCTCCCCCCTAGCGGGGTACGCACCGGGGAGCTGTTTTTT

V gene: TRBV4-3
J gene: TRBJ2-1
clone size: -
D gene: -
CDR3 protein: CASSQDSYNEQFF
CDR3 DNA: TGCGCCAGCAGCCAAGACAGTTACAATGAGCAGTTCTTC

V gene: TRBV27
J gene: TRBJ1-5
clone size: few
D gene: -
CDR3 protein: CASSLRYSNQPQHF
CDR3 DNA: TGTGCCAGCAGTTTGAGGTATAGCAATCAGCCCCAGCATTTT

V gene: TRBV7-2
J gene: TRBJ1-1
clone size: -
D gene: -
CDR3 protein: CASSITRQENTEAFF
CDR3 DNA: TGTGCCAGCAGCATCACCCGACAGGAGAACACTGAAGCTTTCTTT

V gene: TRBV5-6
J gene: TRBJ1-5
clone size: -
D gene: -
CDR3 protein: CASSLGYNQPQHF
CDR3 DNA: TGTGCCAGCAGCTTGGGGTATAATCAGCCCCAGCATTTT

V gene: TRBV7-2
J gene: TRBJ1-3
clone size: -
D gene: -
CDR3 protein: CASSRGDGNTIYF
CDR3 DNA: TGTGCCAGCAGCCGAGGGGACGGAAACACCATATATTTT

V gene: TRBV24-1
J gene: TRBJ2-2
clone size: -
D gene: -
CDR3 protein: CATSDPIKVGTGELFF
CDR3 DNA: TGTGCCACCAGTGACCCAATAAAGGTGGGGACCGGGGAGCTGTTTTTT

V gene: TRBV29-1
J gene: TRBJ1-5
clone size: -
D gene: -
CDR3 protein: CSVVAGLNQPQHF
CDR3 DNA: TGCAGCGTTGTGGCCGGACTCAATCAGCCCCAGCATTTT

V gene: TRBV6-5
J gene: TRBJ1-2
clone size: -
D gene: -
CDR3 protein: CASSPLTGSGYGYTF
CDR3 DNA: TGTGCCAGCAGCCCCCTTACAGGGAGCGGCTATGGCTACACCTTC

V gene: TRBV6-4
J gene: TRBJ2-6
clone size: -
D gene: -
CDR3 protein: CASSDVGGGANVLTF
CDR3 DNA: TGTGCCAGCAGTGACGTTGGTGGTGGGGCCAACGTCCTGACTTTC

V gene: TRBV24-1
J gene: TRBJ2-2
clone size: few
D gene: -
CDR3 protein: CATSDGRERLTGELFF
CDR3 DNA: TGTGCCACCAGTGATGGACGGGAGCGGCTAACCGGGGAGCTGTTTTTT

V gene: TRBV6-6
J gene: TRBJ1-3
clone size: once
D gene: TRBD1
CDR3 protein: CASSGPGQGPHTIYF
CDR3 DNA: TGTGCCAGCAGTGGCCCGGGACAGGGACCACACACCATATATTTT

V gene: TRBV6-1
J gene: TRBJ1-6
clone size: -
D gene: -
CDR3 protein: CASSGGNSPLHF
CDR3 DNA: TGTGCCAGCAGTGGGGGAAATTCACCCCTCCACTTT

V gene: TRBV4-3
J gene: TRBJ1-1
clone size: -
D gene: -
CDR3 protein: CASSQEYVTMGEAFF
CDR3 DNA: TGCGCCAGCAGCCAAGAATATGTAACAATGGGTGAAGCTTTCTTT

V gene: TRBV6-5
J gene: TRBJ2-7
clone size: -
D gene: -
CDR3 protein: CASRGSGRTYYEQYF
CDR3 DNA: TGTGCCAGCAGGGGGTCGGGCAGAACCTACTACGAGCAGTACTTC

V gene: TRBV5-4
J gene: TRBJ2-7
clone size: -
D gene: -
CDR3 protein: CASSSMVRAYEQYF
CDR3 DNA: TGTGCCAGCAGCTCGATGGTCAGGGCGTACGAGCAGTACTTC

V gene: TRBV12-3/TRBV12-4
J gene: TRBJ1-4
clone size: -
D gene: -
CDR3 protein: CASSFGTGEKLFF
CDR3 DNA: TGTGCCAGCAGTTTCGGAACAGGTGAAAAACTGTTTTTT

V gene: TRBV7-2
J gene: TRBJ1-1
clone size: -
D gene: -
CDR3 protein: CASSFSPGGGRGTEAFF
CDR3 DNA: TGTGCCAGCAGCTTTTCGCCCGGGGGCGGGAGGGGCACTGAAGCTTTCTTT

V gene: TRBV11-3
J gene: TRBJ2-7
clone size: -
D gene: TRBD1
CDR3 protein: CASSRQGAHEQYF
CDR3 DNA: TGTGCCAGCAGCAGACAGGGCGCCCACGAGCAGTACTTC

V gene: TRBV3-1/TRBV3-2
J gene: TRBJ1-2
clone size: once
D gene: -
CDR3 protein: CASSLGSLYGYTF
CDR3 DNA: TGTGCCAGCAGCCTCGGGTCCTTGTATGGCTACACCTTC

V gene: TRBV5-4
J gene: TRBJ1-2
clone size: -
D gene: -
CDR3 protein: CASSFESQGWGYTF
CDR3 DNA: TGTGCCAGCAGCTTTGAGTCCCAGGGCTGGGGCTACACCTTC

V gene: TRBV5-8
J gene: TRBJ1-3
clone size: -
D gene: -
CDR3 protein: CASSLGKIGNTIYF
CDR3 DNA: TGTGCCAGCAGCTTGGGCAAGATTGGAAACACCATATATTTT

V gene: TRBV7-2
J gene: TRBJ2-1
clone size: -
D gene: -
CDR3 protein: CASSPRPSAGQFF
CDR3 DNA: TGTGCCAGCAGCCCACGACCAAGTGCAGGGCAGTTCTTC

V gene: TRBV3-1/TRBV3-2
J gene: TRBJ2-1
clone size: -
D gene: TRBD2
CDR3 protein: CASSPGLAGGLSGNEQFF
CDR3 DNA: TGTGCCAGCAGCCCCGGGCTAGCGGGGGGGTTGTCAGGCAATGAGCAGTTCTTC

V gene: TRBV24-1
J gene: TRBJ1-2
clone size: once
D gene: TRBD1
CDR3 protein: CATSTRTGTNGYTF
CDR3 DNA: TGTGCCACCAGTACCCGGACAGGGACTAATGGCTACACCTTC

V gene: TRBV30
J gene: TRBJ1-3
clone size: -
D gene: -
CDR3 protein: CAFRSSGNTIYF
CDR3 DNA: TGTGCCTTCCGCTCCTCTGGAAACACCATATATTTT

V gene: TRBV27
J gene: TRBJ1-2
clone size: -
D gene: -
CDR3 protein: CASSLRPSGSDYGYTF
CDR3 DNA: TGTGCCAGCAGTCTACGTCCCTCAGGATCAGACTATGGCTACACCTTC

V gene: TRBV19
J gene: TRBJ2-7
clone size: -
D gene: TRBD1
CDR3 protein: CASSFRDSWDF
CDR3 DNA: TGTGCCAGTAGTTTCCGGGACAGCTGGGACTTC

V gene: TRBV25-1
J gene: TRBJ2-1
clone size: -
D gene: TRBD1
CDR3 protein: CASKGQGYNEQFF
CDR3 DNA: TGTGCCAGCAAGGGACAGGGGTACAATGAGCAGTTCTTC

V gene: TRBV7-6
J gene: TRBJ2-2
clone size: -
D gene: -
CDR3 protein: CASSLASPATGELFF
CDR3 DNA: TGTGCCAGCAGCTTAGCGTCACCGGCGACTGGGGAGCTGTTTTTT

V gene: TRBV5-1
J gene: TRBJ2-3
clone size: once
D gene: -
CDR3 protein: CASSSVGTVRTQYF
CDR3 DNA: TGCGCCAGCAGCTCTGTAGGTACAGTGCGTACGCAGTATTTT

V gene: TRBV15
J gene: TRBJ2-3
clone size: few
D gene: -
CDR3 protein: CATSRDREPVGDTQYF
CDR3 DNA: TGTGCCACCAGCAGAGATCGCGAGCCAGTTGGAGATACGCAGTATTTT

V gene: TRBV7-8
J gene: TRBJ2-3
clone size: -
D gene: TRBD2
CDR3 protein: CASSRGGTSGASHF
CDR3 DNA: TGTGCCAGCAGCCGAGGGGGAACTAGCGGGGCGTCCCATTTT

V gene: TRBV6-2/TRBV6-3
J gene: TRBJ2-7
clone size: -
D gene: -
CDR3 protein: CASSLSSYEQYF
CDR3 DNA: TGTGCCAGCAGCCTTAGCTCCTACGAGCAGTACTTC

V gene: TRBV5-1
J gene: TRBJ2-7
clone size: -
D gene: -
CDR3 protein: CASSAPDGSQKYF
CDR3 DNA: TGCGCCAGCAGCGCCCCGGACGGATCTCAGAAGTACTTC

V gene: TRBV7-2
J gene: TRBJ1-5
clone size: -
D gene: -
CDR3 protein: CASSLRAFNQPQHF
CDR3 DNA: TGTGCCAGCAGCTTGCGGGCCTTCAATCAGCCCCAGCATTTT